This is a list of T cell receptor beta chains from one sample in a study of T cells after yellow fever vaccination. Each CDR3 protein gets one entry after TCRdb re-called the 5' RACE reads with MiXCR. The repertoire holds 500,000 to 650,000 distinct CDR3 sequences, with about a sixth as singletons. Source: PBMCs, taken around 5 days after the first yellow fever vaccination. The receptors shown here come from a man aged 18 to 29 who received the YFV17D yellow fever vaccine. Both conserved end residues are part of each CDR3. The order of the fields is V gene, D gene, clone size, J gene, CDR3 protein, CDR3 DNA. D genes are given only for firm matches. Clone size is not always given. Where it is, it says once, few, many or a class for expanded clones.

V: TRBV12-3/TRBV12-4
D: NA
size: few
J: TRBJ1-4
CDR3: CASSVRQATNEKLFF
DNA: TGTGCCAGCAGTGTCCGACAGGCAACTAATGAAAAACTGTTTTTT

V: TRBV4-3
D: NA
size: NA
J: TRBJ2-7
CDR3: CASSQGTAGMSSYEQYF
DNA: TGCGCCAGCAGCCAAGGGACGGCGGGGATGAGCTCCTACGAGCAGTACTTC

V: TRBV4-2
D: NA
size: NA
J: TRBJ1-5
CDR3: CASSQMSGVNQPQHF
DNA: TGTGCCAGCAGCCAGATGAGCGGCGTCAATCAGCCCCAGCATTTT

V: TRBV19
D: NA
size: NA
J: TRBJ1-5
CDR3: CASIRGGQGQPQHF
DNA: TGTGCCAGTATCCGAGGGGGTCAGGGTCAGCCCCAGCATTTT

V: TRBV7-2
D: NA
size: many
J: TRBJ1-1
CDR3: CASSLIGGDAFF
DNA: TGTGCCAGCAGCTTAATCGGGGGCGACGCTTTCTTT

V: TRBV5-1
D: NA
size: many
J: TRBJ1-2
CDR3: CASSSTVNAYGYTF
DNA: TGCGCCAGCAGCTCGACCGTCAACGCCTATGGCTACACCTTC

V: TRBV5-1
D: NA
size: NA
J: TRBJ1-4
CDR3: CASSLDDGEKLFF
DNA: TGCGCCAGCAGCCTGGACGACGGGGAAAAACTGTTTTTT

V: TRBV27
D: NA
size: NA
J: TRBJ2-2
CDR3: CASRGWDYTGELFF
DNA: TGTGCCAGTAGAGGGTGGGATTACACCGGGGAGCTGTTTTTT

V: TRBV9
D: NA
size: NA
J: TRBJ2-3
CDR3: CASSVGWGGQGDTQYF
DNA: TGTGCCAGCAGCGTAGGATGGGGGGGGCAGGGAGATACGCAGTATTTT

V: TRBV6-5
D: NA
size: few
J: TRBJ1-1
CDR3: CASSYSQNTEAFF
DNA: TGTGCCAGCAGTTACTCACAGAACACTGAAGCTTTCTTT

V: TRBV27
D: NA
size: few
J: TRBJ1-2
CDR3: CASRTRARNYGYGYTF
DNA: TGTGCCAGCAGAACAAGGGCCAGGAACTATGGATATGGCTACACCTTC

V: TRBV6-2/TRBV6-3
D: NA
size: NA
J: TRBJ1-6
CDR3: CASRGHLNSPLHF
DNA: TGTGCCAGCAGGGGACACCTTAATTCACCCCTCCACTTT

V: TRBV4-3
D: NA
size: NA
J: TRBJ2-2
CDR3: CASSQEAPLGTGELFF
DNA: TGCGCCAGCAGCCAAGAAGCCCCACTAGGCACCGGGGAGCTGTTTTTT

V: TRBV3-1
D: TRBD2
size: NA
J: TRBJ2-1
CDR3: CASSRSGFGWSGGAHNEQFF
DNA: TGTGCCAGCAGCCGATCTGGATTCGGGTGGAGCGGGGGGGCCCACAATGAGCAGTTCTTC

V: TRBV12-3/TRBV12-4
D: TRBD1
size: NA
J: TRBJ2-5
CDR3: CASNLGTGGQETQYF
DNA: TGTGCCAGCAACCTAGGAACAGGGGGACAAGAGACCCAGTACTTC

V: TRBV27
D: TRBD1
size: few
J: TRBJ2-1
CDR3: CASNAGTGSNEQFF
DNA: TGTGCCAGTAACGCCGGGACAGGGTCCAATGAGCAGTTCTTC

V: TRBV29-1
D: NA
size: NA
J: TRBJ2-5
CDR3: CSAFPWGDRETQYF
DNA: TGCAGCGCCTTCCCGTGGGGGGATCGGGAGACCCAGTACTTC

V: TRBV6-1
D: TRBD2
size: few
J: TRBJ2-3
CDR3: CASSGRGSTDTQYF
DNA: TGTGCCAGCAGCGGGCGGGGGAGCACAGATACGCAGTATTTT

V: TRBV4-2
D: NA
size: few
J: TRBJ2-5
CDR3: CASSPSRDFQETQYF
DNA: TGTGCCAGCAGCCCGAGCCGGGACTTCCAAGAGACCCAGTACTTC

V: TRBV4-1
D: NA
size: few
J: TRBJ1-2
CDR3: CASSQGMGRANYGYTF
DNA: TGCGCCAGCAGCCAAGGGATGGGACGGGCTAACTATGGCTACACCTTC

V: TRBV5-1
D: TRBD2
size: many
J: TRBJ2-1
CDR3: CASSPGGLAGYNEQFF
DNA: TGCGCCAGCAGCCCCGGGGGGCTAGCGGGGTACAATGAGCAGTTCTTC

V: TRBV2
D: NA
size: few
J: TRBJ1-5
CDR3: CASVPDQYSNQPQHF
DNA: TGTGCCAGCGTTCCGGACCAGTATAGCAATCAGCCCCAGCATTTT

V: TRBV11-2
D: TRBD2
size: once
J: TRBJ2-3
CDR3: CASSLGPWTEGLAGGSQYF
DNA: TGTGCCAGCAGCTTAGGTCCATGGACAGAGGGACTAGCGGGGGGCTCGCAGTATTTT

V: TRBV6-1
D: NA
size: NA
J: TRBJ2-6
CDR3: CASSIRGLPLGANVLTF
DNA: TGTGCCAGCAGTATCAGGGGCCTTCCGTTAGGGGCCAACGTCCTGACTTTC

V: TRBV5-5
D: NA
size: NA
J: TRBJ1-6
CDR3: CASSFPSYNSPLHF
DNA: TGTGCCAGCAGCTTCCCCTCCTATAATTCACCCCTCCACTTT

V: TRBV28
D: NA
size: few
J: TRBJ1-2
CDR3: CASSLSTLAYGYTF
DNA: TGTGCCAGCAGTTTATCGACCTTGGCCTATGGCTACACCTTC

V: TRBV4-2
D: TRBD1
size: few
J: TRBJ2-3
CDR3: CASSQRDREDTQYF
DNA: TGTGCCAGCAGCCAACGGGACAGGGAAGATACGCAGTATTTT

V: TRBV20-1
D: TRBD2
size: NA
J: TRBJ2-1
CDR3: CSAGTSGGDYNEQFF
DNA: TGCAGTGCAGGGACTAGCGGGGGCGATTACAATGAGCAGTTCTTC

V: TRBV24-1
D: NA
size: NA
J: TRBJ1-2
CDR3: CATSDGHNGYTF
DNA: TGTGCCACCAGCGACGGACACAATGGCTACACCTTC

V: TRBV7-2
D: NA
size: NA
J: TRBJ2-5
CDR3: CARGPGPQSQETQYF
DNA: TGTGCCAGGGGCCCTGGGCCACAGAGTCAAGAGACCCAGTACTTC

V: TRBV7-2
D: TRBD1
size: NA
J: TRBJ2-7
CDR3: CASSPRGQIYEQYF
DNA: TGTGCCAGCAGCCCGAGGGGACAGATCTACGAGCAGTACTTC

V: TRBV19
D: NA
size: many
J: TRBJ2-2
CDR3: CASSIIQQTGELFF
DNA: TGTGCCAGTAGTATAATCCAGCAGACCGGGGAGCTGTTTTTT

V: TRBV4-1
D: NA
size: few
J: TRBJ2-3
CDR3: CASRGKGLLTDTQYF
DNA: TGCGCCAGCAGGGGAAAGGGACTCCTCACAGATACGCAGTATTTT

V: TRBV5-1
D: NA
size: few
J: TRBJ2-3
CDR3: CASTPVGADTQYF
DNA: TGCGCCAGCACTCCCGTGGGGGCAGATACGCAGTATTTT

V: TRBV5-6
D: NA
size: few
J: TRBJ2-2
CDR3: CASSYRITNTGELFF
DNA: TGTGCCAGCAGCTACAGGATAACGAACACCGGGGAGCTGTTTTTT